The 30 T cell receptor beta chains given below trace back to one sample, sequenced in a study of shared clonotypes between healthy human individuals. Generated by immunoSEQ multiplex PCR, the TCRdb table keeps only in-frame clones and is missing some. The profile shows about 1.5 million clones, 95% to 99% of them singletons. Sequencing used naive CD4+ T cells sorted from blood. Subset reported: CD45RA+ positively selected. These receptors were collected from a man under 40 in good health.

CDR3 residues: CASSPHLGAGGTLAKNIQYF. CDR3 coding DNA: TGCGCCAGCAGCCCCCATCTAGGAGCGGGAGGAACTCTAGCCAAAAACATTCAGTACTTC. This chain joins TRBV5-1 and TRBJ2-4, with TRBD2 matching 9 bases. The CDR3 length is 20 residues. Germline CDR1 and CDR2: SGHRS and YFSETQ. J gave up 0 bases and V 4 bases, and 17 bases lay outside the gene matches.

With regard to this clone: Within the sample, other DNA sequences also encode this same CDR3. The rearrangement uses TRBV28 and TRBJ2-2; no clear D. V was trimmed by 2 bases and J by 5 bases, leaving 6 bases between them. The germline V gene has CDR1 MDHEN and CDR2 SYDVKM. The CDR3 covers 13 residues. As DNA, the CDR3 is TGTGCCAGCAGTTTACTGAATACCGGGGAGCTGTTTTTT. Translating it yields CASSLLNTGELFF.

This clone was observed a single time. Other nucleotide sequences from this sample produce the same CDR3. The chain has TRBV6-5 and TRBJ2-3; no firm D call. This CDR3 spans 11 amino acids. V was clipped by 8 bases and J by 2 bases, with 5 bases between them. Germline lookup yields CDR1 MNHEY and CDR2 SVGAGI. CDR3 protein: CASRNTDTQYF. The CDR3, as DNA: TGTGCCAGCCGGAACACAGATACGCAGTATTTT.

The rearrangement joins TRBV11-2 to TRBJ2-1; the D gene is possibly TRBD2 (6 bases). Germline V CDR1 and CDR2: SGHAT, FQNNGV. The length of the CDR3 is 16 residues. With 3 bases removed from V and 4 bases from J, the gap between germline ends came to 16 bases. CDR3 nucleotides: TGTGCCAGCAGCTTCCGGCGTGGCGGGGCATACAATGAGCAGTTCTTC. It is translated as CASSFRRGGAYNEQFF.

The genes are TRBV6-1 and TRBJ2-7; 7 bases agree with TRBD1. The CDR3 consists of 15 residues. Trimming took 6 bases from V and 0 from J; bases not matched to a gene: 8. Per the germline V gene, CDR1 is MNHNS and CDR2 is SASEGT. The CDR3 region is CASSGWGQISYEQYF. The DNA for the CDR3 is TGTGCCAGCAGCGGCTGGGGACAGATCTCCTACGAGCAGTACTTC.

The V and J genes are TRBV2 and TRBJ2-7; D might be TRBD1 (5 bases). Germline CDR1 SNHLY, CDR2 FYNNEI. V was cut by 8 bases and J by 0 bases, with 23 bases left in between. The CDR3 length is 17 residues. Here the CDR3 reads CASPPAPLNRNSYEQYF. Written as DNA, the CDR3 is TGTGCCAGCCCCCCCGCCCCTTTGAACAGGAACTCCTACGAGCAGTACTTC. The whole variable domain, filled in from reference TRBV2 and TRBJ2-7, reads EPEVTQTPSHQVTQMGQEVILRCVPISNHLYFYWYRQILGQKVEFLVSFYNNEISEKSEIFDDQFSVERPDGSNFTLKIRSTKLEDSAMYFCASPPAPLNRNSYEQYFGPGTRLTVT.

The chain uses TRBV28 and TRBJ1-2; D perhaps matches TRBD1 (6 bases). CDR3 length: 13 amino acids. Germline assignment: CDR1 MDHEN and CDR2 SYDVKM. Trimming took off 1 base at V and 10 bases at J, with 13 bases between the two ends. As DNA, the CDR3 is TGTGCCAGCAGTTTATACCCACAGGGTCCCTACACCTTC. Protein sequence: CASSLYPQGPYTF.

The chain links TRBV7-9 to TRBJ2-2, with D possibly TRBD1 on 6 matching bases. In germline, CDR1 is SEHNR, CDR2 FQNEAQ (reference sequence). This CDR3 is 16 amino acids long. Trimming took 4 bases from V and 0 from J, leaving 12 bases between them. The CDR3 is CASSYQGTTNTGELFF. For the CDR3, the DNA is TGTGCCAGCAGCTATCAAGGGACAACGAACACCGGGGAGCTGTTTTTT. Full variable domain (missing parts from reference TRBV7-9 and TRBJ2-2): DTGVSQNPRHKITKRGQNVTFRCDPISEHNRLYWYRQTLGQGPEFLTYFQNEAQLEKSRLLSDRFSAERPKGSFSTLEIQRTEQGDSAMYLCASSYQGTTNTGELFFGEGSRLTVL.

In regard to this clone: A junction boundary mismatches the germline segment, possibly from a read error. The gene calls are TRBV15 and TRBJ2-1; TRBD2 aligns across 7 bases. CDR3 size: 15 residues. Germline V gives CDR1 LNHNV, CDR2 YYDKDF (reference sequence). As DNA, the CDR3 is TGTGCCACCACCAGACCCGGGCGGGGGTACAATGAGCAGTTCTTC. This sequence encodes CATTRPGRGYNEQFF.

The chain recombines TRBV5-6 with TRBJ2-2; 9 bases map to TRBD1. This CDR3 has 16 residues. Germline trimming cut 3 bases from V and 3 bases from J; bases unmatched to any gene: 6. The germline CDR1 and CDR2 sequences are SGHDT and YYEEEE. The CDR3 coding sequence is TGTGCCAGCAGCTCGTCCCGGGACAGGGACACCGGGGAGCTGTTTTTT. This sequence encodes CASSSSRDRDTGELFF.

The rearrangement links TRBV19 to TRBJ1-2, with D possibly TRBD1 on 6 matching bases. Germline V CDR1 and CDR2: LNHDA, SQIVND (reference sequence). Trimming removed 7 bases at V and 2 bases at J, with 20 bases between. CDR3 length: 16 residues. For the CDR3, the DNA is TGTGCCAGTACCACCCGGGGGGGACATCTAAACTATGGCTACACCTTC. This translates into CASTTRGGHLNYGYTF. The whole variable domain, remainder taken from reference TRBV19 and TRBJ1-2, is DGGITQSPKYLFRKEGQNVTLSCEQNLNHDAMYWYRQDPGQGLRLIYYSQIVNDFQKGDIAEGYSVSREKKESFPLTVTSAQKNPTAFYLCASTTRGGHLNYGYTFGSGTRLTVV.

This chain links TRBV9 with TRBJ1-1; a weak D match, TRBD1 (6 bases). The CDR3 is 14 amino acids. The V end lost 3 bases, the J end lost 7 bases, and 16 bases lay between the germline ends. Germline V gene data show CDR1 as SGDLS and CDR2 as YYNGEE. The CDR3 DNA reads as TGTGCCAGCAGCGACAGGGCCTACGGGGGTGAAGCTTTCTTT. This codes for CASSDRAYGGEAFF.

The chain joins TRBV7-2 to TRBJ2-7, with TRBD2 matching 7 bases. The CDR3 runs 15 residues. The J segment lost 3 bases and the V segment lost 4 bases, leaving 9 bases of the junction unmatched. Germline CDR1 is SGHTA and CDR2 is FQGNSA. CDR3 region: CASSSTTLAVYEQYF. CDR3 DNA: TGTGCCAGCAGCTCGACTACTCTAGCGGTCTACGAGCAGTACTTC.

V usage is TRBV18 and J usage is TRBJ2-7; D not resolved. Per the germline V gene, CDR1 is KGHSH and CDR2 is LQKENI. Trimming cost V 0 bases and J 3 bases, with 3 bases left between them. The CDR3 has 12 residues. DNA of the CDR3: TGTGCCAGCTCACCACCAATCTACGAGCAGTACTTC. It codes for CASSPPIYEQYF.

This clone was observed a single time. The V call is TRBV9, the J call TRBJ2-7; D is perhaps TRBD2 (6 bases). V lost 4 bases, J lost 0 bases, and 11 bases lay in between. The CDR3 is 14 amino acids. Germline V CDR1 and CDR2: SGDLS, YYNGEE. CDR3 nucleotide sequence: TGTGCCAGCAGCAATAGCGGAAACTCCTACGAGCAGTACTTC. This gives the protein CASSNSGNSYEQYF.

The V and J genes are TRBV7-9 and TRBJ2-7, with 8 bases identical to TRBD1. Germline CDR1 and CDR2: SEHNR and FQNEAQ (reference sequence). This CDR3 region has 15 residues. Losses at the gene ends were 5 bases for V and 3 bases for J; bases not matched to a gene: 9. In DNA, the CDR3 is TGTGCCAGCAGCCGTGGACAGGGTTTTTTCTACGAGCAGTACTTC. This encodes CASSRGQGFFYEQYF.

This chain links TRBV6-6 with TRBJ1-3, with D unresolved. Trimming shortened V by 6 bases and J by 4 bases, and 16 bases separated the two germline ends. The CDR3 spans 15 residues. Germline V gene lookup returns CDR1 MNHNY and CDR2 SVGAGI (reference sequence). CDR3 protein: CASSSGGPGGNTIYF. The CDR3 region has the DNA TGTGCCAGCAGCTCCGGAGGGCCGGGGGGAAACACCATATATTTT.

V and J are TRBV2 and TRBJ1-5, with 10 bases identical to TRBD1. J lost 12 bases, V lost 1 base, and 6 bases had no gene match. Germline values: CDR1 SNHLY, CDR2 FYNNEI. The CDR3 has 14 amino acids. The CDR3 DNA reads TGTGCCAGCAGTGAAGAGGCCGGGACAGGGGACCAGCATTTT. It is translated as CASSEEAGTGDQHF.

This chain connects TRBV5-1 to TRBJ2-2; no definite D call. From germline, CDR1 is SGHRS and CDR2 YFSETQ. Trimming took 1 base from V and 0 from J, leaving 10 bases between them. The CDR3 has 16 residues. The DNA of the CDR3 is TGCGCCAGCAGCTTGAGGGCAGTCGCGAACACCGGGGAGCTGTTTTTT. This translates into CASSLRAVANTGELFF.

CDR3 loop: CASSHKVSRESTYEQYF. The CDR3 DNA follows: TGTGCCAGCAGCCACAAAGTTAGCAGGGAATCGACCTACGAGCAGTACTTC. The chain recombines TRBV27 with TRBJ2-7; possibly TRBD1 for D (5 bases). V dropped 6 bases and J dropped 2 bases, with 23 bases sitting between them. Germline V lookup: CDR1 MNHEY, CDR2 SMNVEV (reference sequence). This CDR3 is 17 amino acids long.

With respect to this clone: The sample holds other DNA sequences that translate to the same CDR3. The J gene is TRBJ2-1, the V gene TRBV7-9; unclear D gene. The CDR3 is made up of 14 amino acids. V dropped 7 bases and J dropped 3 bases, with 13 bases sitting between them. Germline lookup yields CDR1 SEHNR and CDR2 FQNEAQ (reference sequence). The CDR3 sequence: CASTPGLDYNEQFF. In DNA form, the CDR3 reads TGTGCCAGCACTCCGGGTTTAGACTACAATGAGCAGTTCTTC.

For the CDR3, the DNA is TGTGCCTGGAGTGCCCTTGGGACTAGCGGGAGTGGTGAGCAGTACTTC. Translating gives CAWSALGTSGSGEQYF. V and J are TRBV30 and TRBJ2-7, with 14 positions matching TRBD2. J lost 7 bases, V lost 1 base, and 9 bases had no gene match. Germline CDR1 GTSNPN, CDR2 SVGIG (reference sequence). The CDR3 is 16 amino acids.

The V gene is TRBV15, the J gene TRBJ2-5; D is ambiguous. CDR3 length: 16 residues. CDR1 and CDR2 (germline): LNHNV, YYDKDF (reference sequence). Trimming left V 0 bases short and J 0 bases short, with 11 bases between. The CDR3 bases are TGTGCCACCAGCAGAGATCTCCTGGGGTACCAAGAGACCCAGTACTTC. This encodes CATSRDLLGYQETQYF.

The V gene is TRBV18, the J gene TRBJ1-3, with 7 bases aligning to TRBD1. The V segment lost 3 bases and the J segment 2 bases; nucleotides outside the gene matches: 7. The CDR3 is 16 residues long. Looked up from germline, CDR1 is KGHSH and CDR2 is LQKENI. CDR3 loop: CASSPITGETGNTIYF. CDR3 DNA: TGTGCCAGCTCACCTATTACAGGGGAAACTGGAAACACCATATATTTT.

The chain recombines TRBV5-1 with TRBJ2-1, with D uncertain. This CDR3 contains 15 residues. Trimming cost V 5 bases and J 1 base, with 13 bases left between them. From germline, CDR1 is SGHRS and CDR2 YFSETQ. The CDR3 DNA sequence: TGCGCCAGCAGGTCTGGGTGGGTTTCCTACAATGAGCAGTTCTTC. It encodes CASRSGWVSYNEQFF.

V is TRBV14 and J is TRBJ2-5, with 8 bases identical to TRBD2. With 3 bases clipped from V and 1 base from J, the junction kept 4 bases outside the gene matches. Per the germline V gene, CDR1 is SGHDN and CDR2 is FVKESK. The CDR3 is 15 residues long. The CDR3 nucleotides are TGTGCCAGCAGCCAGAGGACTAGCTTCCAAGAGACCCAGTACTTC. Translated: CASSQRTSFQETQYF.

This chain connects TRBV30 to TRBJ2-1; the D gene is possibly TRBD2 (6 bases). Trimming removed 0 bases from V and 3 bases from J, with 9 bases in between. This CDR3 has 14 amino acids. Germline CDR1 reads GTSNPN; CDR2 reads SVGIG (reference sequence). In DNA, the CDR3 is TGTGCCTGGAGTGTGGGCGGGGACTACAATGAGCAGTTCTTC. Protein sequence: CAWSVGGDYNEQFF. Full variable domain (missing parts from reference TRBV30 and TRBJ2-1): SQTIHQWPATLVQPVGSPLSLECTVEGTSNPNLYWYRQAAGRGLQLLFYSVGIGQISSEVPQNLSASRPQDRQFILSSKKLLLSDSGFYLCAWSVGGDYNEQFFGPGTRLTVL.

This clone occurred once. The chain links TRBV12-5 to TRBJ1-2; D is unresolved. Per germline, CDR1 LGHNT and CDR2 FRNRAP. CDR3 length: 15 residues. V was pared by 6 bases and J by 3 bases, with 17 bases between. In DNA form, the CDR3 reads TGTGCTAGTGGCAAGAGGGAGGGTAGAGACTATGGCTACACCTTC. Translation gives CASGKREGRDYGYTF.

The chain recombines TRBV11-2 with TRBJ2-5; D remains unclear. Germline-derived CDR1 and CDR2 are SGHAT and FQNNGV. The CDR3 spans 15 residues. V was cut by 5 bases and J by 1 base, with 14 bases left in between. CDR3 coding DNA: TGTGCCAGCAGCAATAGGGCCGGAGCCCAAGAGACCCAGTACTTC. It codes for CASSNRAGAQETQYF.

The gene calls are TRBV9 and TRBJ2-3, with TRBD2 as a possible D gene (6 bases). The V gene lost 7 bases and the J gene lost 5 bases, with 23 bases spanning the gap. This CDR3 is 16 amino acids long. CDR1 is SGDLS and CDR2 is YYNGEE in the germline V gene. In DNA, the CDR3 is TGTGCCAGCGCGGGGCGGGACCCCCGAGACCGAGATACGCAGTATTTT. It yields the protein CASAGRDPRDRDTQYF. Filled out from reference TRBV9 and TRBJ2-3, the complete variable domain reads DSGVTQTPKHLITATGQRVTLRCSPRSGDLSVYWYQQSLDQGLQFLIQYYNGEERAKGNILERFSAQQFPDLHSELNLSSLELGDSALYFCASAGRDPRDRDTQYFGPGTRLTVL.